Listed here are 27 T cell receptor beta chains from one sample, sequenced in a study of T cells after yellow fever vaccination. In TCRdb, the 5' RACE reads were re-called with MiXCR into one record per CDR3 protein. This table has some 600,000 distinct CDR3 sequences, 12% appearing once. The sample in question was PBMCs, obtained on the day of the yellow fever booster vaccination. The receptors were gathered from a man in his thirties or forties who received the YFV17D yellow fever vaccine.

CDR3 in DNA: TGTGCCAGCAGTGTACCCAACTATTCTAGCGGGAGGGCCCCCTACGAGCAGTACTTC. This gives the protein CASSVPNYSSGRAPYEQYF. V usage is TRBV2 and J usage is TRBJ2-7; 12 nucleotides line up with TRBD2. V trimming: 4 bases; J trimming: 2 bases; junction bases outside the gene matches: 15. Germline CDR1 reads SNHLY; CDR2 reads FYNNEI. The CDR3 is 19 residues long.

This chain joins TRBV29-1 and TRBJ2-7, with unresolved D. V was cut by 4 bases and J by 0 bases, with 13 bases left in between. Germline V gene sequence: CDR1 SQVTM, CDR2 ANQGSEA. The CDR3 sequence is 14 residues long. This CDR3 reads CSVVETSRSYEQYF. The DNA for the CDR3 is TGCAGCGTTGTTGAAACGAGTCGCTCCTACGAGCAGTACTTC.

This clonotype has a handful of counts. The CDR3 nucleotides are TGTGCCAGCAGCTTAGGGCAGGGGTCCCGCACCGGGGAGCTGTTTTTT. This encodes CASSLGQGSRTGELFF. V is TRBV7-6 and J is TRBJ2-2; D is possibly TRBD1 (6 bases). Germline loops: CDR1 SGHVS, CDR2 FNYEAQ. The V gene lost 1 base and the J gene lost 4 bases, with 13 bases spanning the gap. This CDR3 spans 16 amino acids.

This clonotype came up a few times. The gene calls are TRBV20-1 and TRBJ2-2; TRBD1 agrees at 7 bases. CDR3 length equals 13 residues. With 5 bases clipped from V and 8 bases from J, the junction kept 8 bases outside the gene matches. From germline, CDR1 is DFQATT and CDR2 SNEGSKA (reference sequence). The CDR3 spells CSAGRQGTGELFF. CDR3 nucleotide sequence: TGCAGTGCTGGGCGACAGGGAACGGGGGAGCTGTTTTTT.

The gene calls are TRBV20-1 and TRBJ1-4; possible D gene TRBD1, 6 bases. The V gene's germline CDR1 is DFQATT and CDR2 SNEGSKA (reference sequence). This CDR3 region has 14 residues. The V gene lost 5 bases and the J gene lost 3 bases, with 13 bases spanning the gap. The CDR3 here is CSAYTGKSNEKLFF. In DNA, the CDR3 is TGCAGTGCTTATACAGGGAAGTCTAATGAAAAACTGTTTTTT.

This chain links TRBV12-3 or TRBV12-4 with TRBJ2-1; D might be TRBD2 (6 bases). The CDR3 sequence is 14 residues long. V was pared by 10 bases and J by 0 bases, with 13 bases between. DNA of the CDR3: TGTGCCATCTCACGGGGGAGCTCCTACAATGAGCAGTTCTTC. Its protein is CAISRGSSYNEQFF.

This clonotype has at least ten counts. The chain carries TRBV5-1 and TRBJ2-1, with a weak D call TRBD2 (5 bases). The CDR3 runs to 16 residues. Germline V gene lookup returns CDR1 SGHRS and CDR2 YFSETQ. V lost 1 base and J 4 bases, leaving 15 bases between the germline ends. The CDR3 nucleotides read TGCGCCAGCAGCTTGCCATCGGGGTCTGGGTACAATGAGCAGTTCTTC. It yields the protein CASSLPSGSGYNEQFF.

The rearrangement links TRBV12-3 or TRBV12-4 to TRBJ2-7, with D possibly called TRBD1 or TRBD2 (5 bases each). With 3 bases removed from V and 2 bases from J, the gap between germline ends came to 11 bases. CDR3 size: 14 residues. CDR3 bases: TGTGCCAGCAGTTTCGGGGACGGTGCCTACGAGCAGTACTTC. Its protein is CASSFGDGAYEQYF.

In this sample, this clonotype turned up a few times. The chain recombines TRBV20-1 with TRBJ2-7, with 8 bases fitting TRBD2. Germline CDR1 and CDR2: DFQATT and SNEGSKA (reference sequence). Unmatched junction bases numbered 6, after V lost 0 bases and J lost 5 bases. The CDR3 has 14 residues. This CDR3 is CSARDPSGLNEQYF. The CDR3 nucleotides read TGCAGTGCTAGAGATCCTAGCGGGCTGAACGAGCAGTACTTC.

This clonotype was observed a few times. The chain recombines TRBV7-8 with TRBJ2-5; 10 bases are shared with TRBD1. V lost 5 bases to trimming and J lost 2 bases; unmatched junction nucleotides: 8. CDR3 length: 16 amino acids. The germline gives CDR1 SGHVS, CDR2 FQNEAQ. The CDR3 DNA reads TGTGCCAGCAGCCTGACCGGGACAGGGGTACAAGAGACCCAGTACTTC. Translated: CASSLTGTGVQETQYF.

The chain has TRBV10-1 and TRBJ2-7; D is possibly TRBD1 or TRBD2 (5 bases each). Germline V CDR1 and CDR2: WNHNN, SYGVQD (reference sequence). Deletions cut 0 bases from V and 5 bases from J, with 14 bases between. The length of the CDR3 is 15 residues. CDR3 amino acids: CASSESGPGTDEQYF. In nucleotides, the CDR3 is TGCGCCAGCAGTGAGTCAGGACCAGGGACCGACGAGCAGTACTTC.

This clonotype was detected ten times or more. CDR3 region: CASRGTSGRDTQYF. Here the CDR3 DNA reads TGTGCCAGCAGGGGGACTAGCGGGAGAGATACGCAGTATTTT. The genes are TRBV7-2 and TRBJ2-3; 14 nucleotides agree with TRBD2. Per germline, CDR1 SGHTA and CDR2 FQGNSA. This CDR3 comprises 14 residues. V was pared by 6 bases and J by 5 bases, with 1 base of the junction left unmatched.

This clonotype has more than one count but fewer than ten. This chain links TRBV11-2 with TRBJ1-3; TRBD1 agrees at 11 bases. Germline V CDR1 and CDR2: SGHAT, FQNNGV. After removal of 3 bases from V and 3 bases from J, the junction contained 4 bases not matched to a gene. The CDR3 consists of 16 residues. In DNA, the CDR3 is TGTGCCAGCAGCTTGACGGACAGGGGGCTTGGAAACACCATATATTTT. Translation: CASSLTDRGLGNTIYF.

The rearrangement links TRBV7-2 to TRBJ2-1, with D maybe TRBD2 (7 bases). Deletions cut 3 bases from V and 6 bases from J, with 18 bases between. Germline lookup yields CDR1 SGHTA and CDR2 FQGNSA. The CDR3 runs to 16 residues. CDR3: CASSFRGGSMGNEQFF. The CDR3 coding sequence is TGTGCCAGCAGCTTCAGGGGCGGGAGCATGGGCAATGAGCAGTTCTTC.

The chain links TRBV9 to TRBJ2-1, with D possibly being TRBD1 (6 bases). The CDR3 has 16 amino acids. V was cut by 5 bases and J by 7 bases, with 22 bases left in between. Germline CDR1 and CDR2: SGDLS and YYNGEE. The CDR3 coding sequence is TGTGCCAGCAGTAGGGACGGGACACCGAAAGGGAATGAGCAGTTCTTC. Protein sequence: CASSRDGTPKGNEQFF.

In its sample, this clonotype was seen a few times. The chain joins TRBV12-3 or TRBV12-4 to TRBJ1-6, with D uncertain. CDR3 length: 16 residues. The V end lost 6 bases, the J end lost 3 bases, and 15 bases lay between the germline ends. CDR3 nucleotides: TGTGCCAGCAGCCCCACTGACCTGAACTATAATTCACCCCTCCACTTT. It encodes CASSPTDLNYNSPLHF.

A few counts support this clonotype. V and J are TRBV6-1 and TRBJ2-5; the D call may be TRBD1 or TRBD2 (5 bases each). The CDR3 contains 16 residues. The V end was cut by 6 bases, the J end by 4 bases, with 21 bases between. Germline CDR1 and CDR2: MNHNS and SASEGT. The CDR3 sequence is CASSPMWGKDRETQYF. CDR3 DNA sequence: TGTGCCAGCAGCCCCATGTGGGGGAAGGACCGAGAGACCCAGTACTTC.

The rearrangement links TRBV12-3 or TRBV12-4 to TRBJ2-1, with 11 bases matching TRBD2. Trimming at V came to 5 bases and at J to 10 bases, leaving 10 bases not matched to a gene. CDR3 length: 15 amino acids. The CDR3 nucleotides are TGTGCCAGCAGTCCCGGACTAGCGGGTCGTTTAGAGCAGTTCTTC. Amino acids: CASSPGLAGRLEQFF.

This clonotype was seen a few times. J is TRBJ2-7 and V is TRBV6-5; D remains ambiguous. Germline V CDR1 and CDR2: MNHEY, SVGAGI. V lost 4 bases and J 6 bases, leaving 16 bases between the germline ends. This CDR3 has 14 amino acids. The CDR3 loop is CASSFSSPDGEQYF. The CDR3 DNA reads TGTGCCAGCAGTTTCTCCTCCCCCGATGGCGAGCAGTACTTC.

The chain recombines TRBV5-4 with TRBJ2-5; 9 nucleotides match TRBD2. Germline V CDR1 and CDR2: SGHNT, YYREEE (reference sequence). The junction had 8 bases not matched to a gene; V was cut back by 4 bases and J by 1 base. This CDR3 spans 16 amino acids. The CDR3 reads CASSPAGGRAQETQYF. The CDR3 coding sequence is TGTGCCAGCAGCCCGGCCGGCGGGAGGGCCCAAGAGACCCAGTACTTC.

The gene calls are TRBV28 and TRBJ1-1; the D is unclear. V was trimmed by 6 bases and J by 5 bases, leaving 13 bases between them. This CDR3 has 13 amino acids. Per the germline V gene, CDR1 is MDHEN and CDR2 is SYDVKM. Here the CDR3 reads CASSSEVGTEAFF. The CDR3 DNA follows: TGTGCCAGCAGCTCCGAGGTAGGGACTGAAGCTTTCTTT.

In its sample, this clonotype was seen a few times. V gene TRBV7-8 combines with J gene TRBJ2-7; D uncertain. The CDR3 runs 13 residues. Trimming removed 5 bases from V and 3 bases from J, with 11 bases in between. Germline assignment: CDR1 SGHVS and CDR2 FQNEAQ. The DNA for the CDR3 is TGTGCCAGCAGCCCCCCATCCTTCTACGAGCAGTACTTC. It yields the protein CASSPPSFYEQYF.

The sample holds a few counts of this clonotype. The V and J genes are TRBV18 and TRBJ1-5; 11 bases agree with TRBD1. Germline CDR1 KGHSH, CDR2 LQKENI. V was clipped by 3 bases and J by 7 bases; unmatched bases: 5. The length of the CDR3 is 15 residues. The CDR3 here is CASSPRDRGRQPQHF. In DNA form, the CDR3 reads TGTGCCAGCTCACCCCGGGACAGGGGGAGGCAGCCCCAGCATTTT.

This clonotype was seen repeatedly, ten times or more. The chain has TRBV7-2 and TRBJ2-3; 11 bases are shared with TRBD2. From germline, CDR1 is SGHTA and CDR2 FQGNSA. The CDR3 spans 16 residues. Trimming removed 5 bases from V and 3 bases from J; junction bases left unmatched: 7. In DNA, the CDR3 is TGTGCCAGCAGCGCACTAGCGGGAGTACGTACAGATACGCAGTATTTT. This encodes CASSALAGVRTDTQYF.

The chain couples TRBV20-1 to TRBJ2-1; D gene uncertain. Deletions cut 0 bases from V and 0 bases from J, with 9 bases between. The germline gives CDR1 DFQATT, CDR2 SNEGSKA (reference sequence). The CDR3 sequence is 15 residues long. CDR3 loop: CSARDYMSSYNEQFF. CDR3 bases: TGCAGTGCTAGAGATTACATGAGCTCCTACAATGAGCAGTTCTTC.

CDR3 protein: CASPQVASALYEQYF. The CDR3 nucleotides read TGTGCCAGCCCCCAGGTTGCTAGCGCGCTCTACGAGCAGTACTTC. The chain combines TRBV6-1 with TRBJ2-7, with D possibly matching TRBD2 (6 bases). With 8 bases removed from V and 3 bases from J, the gap between germline ends came to 20 bases. The CDR3 runs to 15 residues. Germline values: CDR1 MNHNS, CDR2 SASEGT.

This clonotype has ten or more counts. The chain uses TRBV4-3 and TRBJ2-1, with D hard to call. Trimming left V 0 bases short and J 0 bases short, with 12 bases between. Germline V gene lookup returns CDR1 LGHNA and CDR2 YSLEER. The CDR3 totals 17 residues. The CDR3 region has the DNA TGCGCCAGCAGCCAAGATTACGCGGCCAGCTCCTACAATGAGCAGTTCTTC. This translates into CASSQDYAASSYNEQFF.